One and the same sample provided the 28 T cell receptor beta chains below, sequenced in a study of regulatory T cells in long-lasting Graves disease. Time point of the sample: persistent/refractory GD, antithyroid drugs over 5 years with positive TRAb. Construction of the TCR library relied on RNA isolated from PBMCs. Building the TCR beta libraries relied on iRepertoire HTBI primers, and CDR3 regions underwent Arm-PCR. TCRdb called the multiplex PCR reads again in MiXCR, with one record for every CDR3 protein. The data show a few hundred thousand distinct CDR3 sequences, 20% to 25% seen once. The sample here was peripheral blood mononuclear cells (PBMCs), taken when the disease was refractory, from a patient treated with antithyroid drugs. These receptors came from a woman aged 40 to 50 with Graves disease.

This clonotype was recorded at least ten times. CDR3 nucleotide sequence: TGTGCCACCCAGGGGGCAGGGGGCAAAAACATTCAGTACTTC. Residues: CATQGAGGKNIQYF. The chain links TRBV6-1 to TRBJ2-4; 8 positions match TRBD1. The CDR3 has 14 residues. The V and J ends lost 10 bases and 3 bases, in that order; junction bases with no gene match: 8. The germline CDR1 and CDR2 sequences are MNHNS and SASEGT.

This clonotype was picked up many times. The chain combines TRBV19 with TRBJ1-1; maybe TRBD1 (6 bases). This CDR3 has 16 amino acids. Germline-derived CDR1 and CDR2 are LNHDA and SQIVND (reference sequence). Trimming stripped 5 bases from V and 3 bases from J, with 19 bases between. CDR3 amino acids: CASSALTGPGYTEAFF. CDR3 coding DNA: TGTGCCAGTAGTGCCCTGACAGGTCCGGGTTACACTGAAGCTTTCTTT.

This clonotype has ten or more counts. J is TRBJ2-7 and V is TRBV6-1; 10 nucleotides align to TRBD1. The V and J ends lost 7 bases and 3 bases, in that order; junction bases with no gene match: 12. Germline values: CDR1 MNHNS, CDR2 SASEGT. The CDR3 length is 16 residues. The DNA of the CDR3 is TGTGCCAGCACCACCGGGAGAGGGGACAGGGGCTACGAGCAGTACTTC. This gives the protein CASTTGRGDRGYEQYF.

This clonotype was picked up a small number of times. This chain links TRBV27 with TRBJ2-7; possibly TRBD2 for D (6 bases). CDR3 length: 16 amino acids. Looked up from germline, CDR1 is MNHEY and CDR2 is SMNVEV (reference sequence). V was cut by 6 bases and J by 6 bases, with 24 bases left in between. The chain's CDR3 is CASSPYSGARGSEQYF. The CDR3 DNA sequence: TGTGCCAGCAGCCCTTATAGCGGAGCCCGTGGGTCCGAGCAGTACTTC.

In this sample, this clonotype turned up many times. V is TRBV29-1 and J is TRBJ1-1, with unresolved D. Germline V gene data show CDR1 as SQVTM and CDR2 as ANQGSEA. V lost 3 bases, J lost 2 bases, and 10 bases lay in between. CDR3 length: 13 residues. The CDR3, as DNA: TGCAGCGTTGAGGAAGGAATAAACACTGAAGCTTTCTTT. Amino acid sequence: CSVEEGINTEAFF.

This sequence joins TRBV3-1 and TRBJ2-5; 7 bases are a match to TRBD2. This CDR3 spans 13 amino acids. Germline V gene lookup returns CDR1 LGHDT and CDR2 YNNKEL (reference sequence). V lost 8 bases and J lost 4; bases outside the gene matches: 7. Here the CDR3 reads CASSREGAETQYF. The CDR3 region has the DNA TGTGCCAGCTCTAGGGAGGGAGCAGAGACCCAGTACTTC.

The J gene is TRBJ2-3, the V gene TRBV7-2; D not certain. V lost 0 bases and J 0 bases, leaving 10 bases between the germline ends. Germline loops: CDR1 SGHTA, CDR2 FQGNSA. The CDR3 extends over 16 amino acids. CDR3 protein: CASSLAPDPSTDTQYF. CDR3 DNA sequence: TGTGCCAGCAGCTTAGCACCCGACCCCAGCACAGATACGCAGTATTTT.

This clonotype was recorded only once. The CDR3 DNA follows: TGCGCCAGCAGCTCCAAGAGGCCAGCGGGAGTGGACGGGGAGCTGTTTTTT. Encoded protein: CASSSKRPAGVDGELFF. The J gene is TRBJ2-2, the V gene TRBV4-1, with 8 bases fitting TRBD2. With 5 bases clipped from V and 7 bases from J, the junction kept 15 bases outside the gene matches. This CDR3 comprises 17 residues. Germline V gene data show CDR1 as MGHRA and CDR2 as YSYEKL.

This clonotype was observed a handful of times. The gene calls are TRBV7-9 and TRBJ1-5; 10 bases are a match to TRBD1. V lost 5 bases to trimming and J lost 5 bases; unmatched junction nucleotides: 12. The CDR3 length is 17 residues. Germline V lookup: CDR1 SEHNR, CDR2 FQNEAQ (reference sequence). This CDR3 reads CASSRWDRGRADQPQHF. The CDR3 nucleotides are TGTGCCAGCAGCAGATGGGACAGGGGTCGAGCGGATCAGCCCCAGCATTTT.

This clonotype showed up many times. The chain joins TRBV10-3 to TRBJ1-1, with a possible D match to TRBD1 (5 bases). CDR3 length: 13 residues. Between the trimmed V and J ends, which lost 8 bases and 0 bases, there was a span of 10 bases. Germline V gives CDR1 ENHRY, CDR2 SYGVKD. The CDR3 nucleotides are TGTGCCATCTCCACAGGAATGAACACTGAAGCTTTCTTT. This sequence encodes CAISTGMNTEAFF.

This clonotype occurred a few times. This sequence joins TRBV15 and TRBJ2-7, with 9 bases identical to TRBD2. The germline CDR1 and CDR2 sequences are LNHNV and YYDKDF (reference sequence). The CDR3 sequence is 14 residues long. After removal of 5 bases from V and 5 bases from J, the junction contained 7 bases not matched to a gene. This chain's CDR3 is CATSLSSGSDEQYF. DNA of the CDR3: TGTGCCACCAGCCTGAGTAGCGGGAGTGACGAGCAGTACTTC.

The V and J genes are TRBV2 and TRBJ2-7; TRBD1 matches at 7 bases. The germline V gene has CDR1 SNHLY and CDR2 FYNNEI. J was trimmed by 1 base and V by 8 bases; bases with no gene match: 8. The CDR3 contains 14 residues. This CDR3 is CASGSLTGSYEQYF. The CDR3 nucleotides are TGTGCCAGCGGGAGCTTGACAGGGTCCTACGAGCAGTACTTC.

A note on this clonotype: A much larger clone lies a single base off, so this may be a read error. The chain has TRBV2 and TRBJ1-1; D is uncertain. Germline V lookup: CDR1 SNHLY, CDR2 FYNNEI. The CDR3 sequence is 9 residues long. CDR3 residues: CVDPSRAFF. Written as DNA, the CDR3 is TGTGTCGACCCCAGCCGAGCTTTCTTT.

This clonotype appeared a few times. The chain uses TRBV20-1 and TRBJ2-7, with 7 bases fitting TRBD2. Per germline, CDR1 DFQATT and CDR2 SNEGSKA (reference sequence). This CDR3 has 11 amino acids. V shed 6 bases, J shed 5 bases, and the junction held 4 bases outside the gene matches. CDR3 DNA sequence: TGCAGTGCCCAAGGACTAGACGAGCAGTACTTC. This sequence encodes CSAQGLDEQYF.

The chain combines TRBV25-1 with TRBJ1-5; D possibly corresponds to TRBD1 (5 bases). Germline V gene lookup returns CDR1 MGHDK and CDR2 SYGVNS. Trimming left V 4 bases short and J 2 bases short, with 9 bases between. The CDR3 has 14 residues. The CDR3 coding sequence is TGTGCCAGCAGTGGAGAGACAGGCAATCAGCCCCAGCATTTT. Amino acids: CASSGETGNQPQHF.

This clonotype appeared a few times. The V gene is TRBV18, the J gene TRBJ1-1; D unclear. The V and J ends lost 2 bases and 0 bases respectively, with 10 bases between them. The CDR3 has 15 residues. The germline V gene encodes CDR1 KGHSH and CDR2 LQKENI. In DNA, the CDR3 is TGTGCCAGCTCACCAGATAGAATAATGAACACTGAAGCTTTCTTT. Residues: CASSPDRIMNTEAFF.

A remark on this clonotype: A much more abundant neighbour one base away suggests this may be a read error. The CDR3 spells CASSLGGWYNSLLHF. For the CDR3, the DNA is TGTGCCAGCAGTTTAGGGGGTTGGTATAATTCACTCCTCCACTTT. The rearrangement links TRBV28 to TRBJ1-4; a possible D gene is TRBD1 (5 bases). The DNA end is a closer match to TRBJ1-6, so the J assignment may be wrong. Germline V lookup: CDR1 MDHEN, CDR2 SYDVKM. The CDR3 has 15 amino acids.

This clonotype was seen at least ten times. The chain uses TRBV28 and TRBJ1-4; the match to TRBD1 covers 12 bases. After removal of 6 bases from V and 3 bases from J, the junction contained 17 bases not matched to a gene. This CDR3 contains 20 residues. In germline, CDR1 is MDHEN, CDR2 SYDVKM. CDR3 bases: TGTGCCAGCAGGATCCTGGGACAGGGGGCGAAAATCCGGGCTAATGAAAAACTGTTTTTT. Translation: CASRILGQGAKIRANEKLFF.

A note on this clonotype: A read error may be the cause here, since a much bigger clone is one base away. The rearrangement links TRBV7-9 to TRBJ2-3; D might be TRBD2 (6 bases). Germline CDR1 reads SEHNR; CDR2 reads FQNEAQ (reference sequence). This CDR3 has 14 residues. This CDR3 is CARSLAGEVDTQYF. The DNA for the CDR3 is TGTGCCAGAAGCTTAGCTGGGGAGGTGGATACGCAGTATTTT. The variable domain in full, with the rest retrieved from reference TRBV7-9 and TRBJ2-3, is DTGVSQNPRHKITKRGQNVTFRCDPISEHNRLYWYRQTLGQGPEFLTYFQNEAQLEKSRLLSDRFSAERPKGSFSTLEIQRTEQGDSAMYLCARSLAGEVDTQYFGPGTRLTVL.

This clonotype was recorded many times. The chain links TRBV7-6 to TRBJ2-5; D might be TRBD2 (5 bases). Looked up from germline, CDR1 is SGHVS and CDR2 is FNYEAQ. The CDR3 is made up of 12 amino acids. Trimming took off 4 bases at V and 6 bases at J, with 9 bases between the two ends. The DNA for the CDR3 is TGTGCCAGCAGCTCGGGATCTCAGACCCAGTACTTC. The encoded protein is CASSSGSQTQYF.

The chain combines TRBV19 with TRBJ2-2; D perhaps matches TRBD1 (6 bases). The germline CDR1 and CDR2 sequences are LNHDA and SQIVND (reference sequence). The CDR3 has 13 residues. The germline V and J ends were trimmed by 7 bases and 4 bases, with 10 bases remaining between them. The CDR3 region has the DNA TGTGCCAGTAAACAGGGAGCCACCGGGGAGCTGTTTTTT. It is translated as CASKQGATGELFF.

In its sample, this clonotype was seen a few times. J is TRBJ2-5 and V is TRBV24-1, with D perhaps TRBD1 or TRBD2 (5 bases each). Trimming took 9 bases from V and 2 from J, leaving 9 bases between them. This CDR3 is built from 12 residues. The germline V gene encodes CDR1 KGHDR and CDR2 SFDVKD. CDR3 protein: CATPWGQETQYF. CDR3 coding DNA: TGTGCCACCCCGTGGGGGCAAGAGACCCAGTACTTC.

Remarks on this clonotype: A read error is likely here: a far larger clone is one base away. This chain connects TRBV6-1 to TRBJ2-5; a weak D match, TRBD1 (6 bases). Germline lookup yields CDR1 MNHNS and CDR2 SASEGT. This CDR3 region has 16 residues. In DNA form, the CDR3 reads TGTGCCAGCAGTCCCTGGACAGTACCTAGACAAGAGGCCCAGTACTTC. It specifies CASSPWTVPRQEAQYF.

This clonotype was detected many times. The rearrangement uses TRBV12-3 or TRBV12-4 and TRBJ2-5; 7 bases are a match to TRBD1. This CDR3 region has 15 residues. V was pared by 1 base and J by 4 bases, with 6 bases of the junction left unmatched. CDR3 coding DNA: TGTGCCAGCAGTTTAGTAGGGGGCACGAGAGAGACCCAGTACTTC. It specifies CASSLVGGTRETQYF.

This clonotype has at least ten counts. The chain has TRBV3-1 and TRBJ1-4; 11 bases are a match to TRBD1. V dropped 3 bases and J dropped 11; count of bases not matched to a gene: 2. This CDR3 is built from 13 residues. Germline V lookup: CDR1 LGHDT, CDR2 YNNKEL (reference sequence). The CDR3 DNA follows: TGTGCCAGCAGCCAGGACAGGGGGCGCAAACTGTTTTTT. Its translation: CASSQDRGRKLFF.

V usage is TRBV19 and J usage is TRBJ1-1, with D tentatively TRBD1 (5 bases). V lost 0 bases, J lost 11 bases, and 19 bases lay in between. From germline, CDR1 is LNHDA and CDR2 SQIVND (reference sequence). This CDR3 region has 15 residues. The CDR3 DNA follows: TGTGCCAGTAGTATAGATGCAGGGAGCACAAGGAGGGCTTTCTTT. It yields the protein CASSIDAGSTRRAFF.

There are many counts of this clonotype. The chain links TRBV28 to TRBJ1-1, with unresolved D. V was pared by 2 bases and J by 1 base, with 8 bases between. Germline V lookup: CDR1 MDHEN, CDR2 SYDVKM. This CDR3 is 14 amino acids long. CDR3 amino acids: CASSLETPNTEAFF. The CDR3 DNA follows: TGTGCCAGCAGTTTAGAGACACCGAACACTGAAGCTTTCTTT.

This clonotype was detected ten times or more. CDR3 in DNA: TGTGCCAGCAGTCAGAGACAGGGACTCGGGAAACTGTTTTTT. Its protein product is CASSQRQGLGKLFF. The chain has TRBV12-3 or TRBV12-4 and TRBJ1-4, with 7 bases lining up with TRBD1. The CDR3 is 14 residues long. Trimming removed 5 bases from V and 11 bases from J; junction bases left unmatched: 11.